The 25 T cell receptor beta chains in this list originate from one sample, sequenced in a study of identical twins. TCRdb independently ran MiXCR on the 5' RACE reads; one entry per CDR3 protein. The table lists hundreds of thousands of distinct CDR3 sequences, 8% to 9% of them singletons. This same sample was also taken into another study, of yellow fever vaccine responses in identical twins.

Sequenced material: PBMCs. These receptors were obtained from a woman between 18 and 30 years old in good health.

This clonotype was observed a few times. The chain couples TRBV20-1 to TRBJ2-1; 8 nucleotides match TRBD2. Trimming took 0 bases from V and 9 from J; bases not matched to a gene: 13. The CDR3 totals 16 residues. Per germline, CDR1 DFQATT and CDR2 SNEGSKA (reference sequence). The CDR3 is CSARDLGTRFEGEQFF. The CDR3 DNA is TGCAGTGCTAGAGATTTGGGGACTAGATTTGAGGGTGAGCAGTTCTTC.

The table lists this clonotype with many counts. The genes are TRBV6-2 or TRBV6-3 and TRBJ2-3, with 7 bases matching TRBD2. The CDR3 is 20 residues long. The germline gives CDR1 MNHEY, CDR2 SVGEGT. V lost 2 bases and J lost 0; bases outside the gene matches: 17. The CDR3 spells CASSYPPTSSYYSSTDTQYF. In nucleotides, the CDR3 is TGTGCCAGCAGTTACCCCCCGACTAGCAGCTACTATTCTAGCACAGATACGCAGTATTTT.

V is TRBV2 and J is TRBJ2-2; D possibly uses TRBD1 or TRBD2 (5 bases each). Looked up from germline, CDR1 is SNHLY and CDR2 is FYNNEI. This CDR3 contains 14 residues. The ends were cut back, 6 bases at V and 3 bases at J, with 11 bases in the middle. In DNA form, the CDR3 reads TGTGCCAGCAGAAGGGACGGATACACCGGGGAGCTGTTTTTT. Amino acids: CASRRDGYTGELFF.

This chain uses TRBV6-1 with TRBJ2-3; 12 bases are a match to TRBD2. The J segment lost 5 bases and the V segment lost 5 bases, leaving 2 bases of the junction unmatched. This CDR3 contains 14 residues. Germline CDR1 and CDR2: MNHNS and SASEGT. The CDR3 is CASSPSGRGDTQYF. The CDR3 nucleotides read TGTGCCAGCAGTCCTAGCGGGAGGGGAGATACGCAGTATTTT.

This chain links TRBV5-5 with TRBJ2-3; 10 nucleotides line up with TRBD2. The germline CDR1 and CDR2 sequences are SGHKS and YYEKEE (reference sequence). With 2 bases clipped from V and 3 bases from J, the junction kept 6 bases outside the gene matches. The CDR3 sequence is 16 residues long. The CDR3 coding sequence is TGTGCCAGCAGCTTCCAGCCTAGCGGGAGAACAGATACGCAGTATTTT. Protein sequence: CASSFQPSGRTDTQYF.

CDR3 DNA: TGTGCCAGCAGCTTAGTCCCCTGGAATACGCAGTATTTT. Residues: CASSLVPWNTQYF. This chain links TRBV11-3 with TRBJ2-3; D gene uncertain. CDR1 is SGHNT, CDR2 YENEEA, per germline. The V end was cut by 1 base, the J end by 7 bases, with 9 bases between. This CDR3 has 13 amino acids.

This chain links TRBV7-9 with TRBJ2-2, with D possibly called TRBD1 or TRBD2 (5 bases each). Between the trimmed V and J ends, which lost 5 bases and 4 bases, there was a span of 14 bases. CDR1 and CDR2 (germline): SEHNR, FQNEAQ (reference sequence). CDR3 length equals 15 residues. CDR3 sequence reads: CASSKRSGATGELFF. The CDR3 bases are TGTGCCAGCAGCAAACGATCCGGGGCCACCGGGGAGCTGTTTTTT.

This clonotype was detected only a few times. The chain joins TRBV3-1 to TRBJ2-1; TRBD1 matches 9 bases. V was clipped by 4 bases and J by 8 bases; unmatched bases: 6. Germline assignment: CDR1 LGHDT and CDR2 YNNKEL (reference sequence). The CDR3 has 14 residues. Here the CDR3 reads CASSPGQGTDEQFF. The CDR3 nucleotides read TGTGCCAGCAGCCCGGGACAGGGAACGGATGAGCAGTTCTTC.

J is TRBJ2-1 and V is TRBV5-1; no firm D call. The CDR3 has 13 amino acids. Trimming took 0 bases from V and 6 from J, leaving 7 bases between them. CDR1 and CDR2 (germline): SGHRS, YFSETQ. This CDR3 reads CASSLVVVNEQFF. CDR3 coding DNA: TGCGCCAGCAGCTTGGTGGTAGTCAATGAGCAGTTCTTC. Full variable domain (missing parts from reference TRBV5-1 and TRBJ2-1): KAGVTQTPRYLIKTRGQQVTLSCSPISGHRSVSWYQQTPGQGLQFLFEYFSETQRNKGNFPGRFSGRQFSNSRSEMNVSTLELGDSALYLCASSLVVVNEQFFGPGTRLTVL.

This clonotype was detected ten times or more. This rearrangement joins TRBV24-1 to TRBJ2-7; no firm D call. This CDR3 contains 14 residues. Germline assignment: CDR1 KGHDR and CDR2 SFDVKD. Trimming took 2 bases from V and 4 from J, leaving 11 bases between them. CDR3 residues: CATSDSITGYEQYF. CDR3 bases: TGTGCCACCAGTGATTCCATCACTGGGTACGAGCAGTACTTC.

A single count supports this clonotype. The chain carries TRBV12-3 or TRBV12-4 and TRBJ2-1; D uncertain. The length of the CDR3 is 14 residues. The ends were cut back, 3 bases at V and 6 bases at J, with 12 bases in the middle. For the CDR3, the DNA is TGTGCCAGCAGTTTGACCGAAGGCTTCAATGAGCAGTTCTTC. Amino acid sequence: CASSLTEGFNEQFF.

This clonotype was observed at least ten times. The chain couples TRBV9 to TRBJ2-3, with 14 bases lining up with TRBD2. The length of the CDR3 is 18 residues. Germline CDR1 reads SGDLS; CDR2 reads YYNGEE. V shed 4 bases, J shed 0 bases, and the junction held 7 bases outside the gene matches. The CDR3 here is CASSPRTSGGTSTDTQYF. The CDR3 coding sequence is TGTGCCAGCAGCCCCCGGACTAGCGGGGGGACTAGCACAGATACGCAGTATTTT.

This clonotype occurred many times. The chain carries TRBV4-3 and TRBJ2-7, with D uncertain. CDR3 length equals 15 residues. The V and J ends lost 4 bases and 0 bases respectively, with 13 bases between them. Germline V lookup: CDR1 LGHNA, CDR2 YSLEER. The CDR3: CASSPDVYSSYEQYF. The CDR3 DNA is TGCGCCAGCAGCCCCGACGTCTATAGCTCCTACGAGCAGTACTTC.

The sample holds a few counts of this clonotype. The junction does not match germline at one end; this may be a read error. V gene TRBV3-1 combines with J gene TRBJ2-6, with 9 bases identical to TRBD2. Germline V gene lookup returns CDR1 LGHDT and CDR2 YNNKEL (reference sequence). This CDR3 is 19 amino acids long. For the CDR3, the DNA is TGTGCCAGCAGCCAAGATCTAGCGGGGAGTGCCTCTGGGGCCAACGCCCTGACTTTC. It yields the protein CASSQDLAGSASGANALTF.

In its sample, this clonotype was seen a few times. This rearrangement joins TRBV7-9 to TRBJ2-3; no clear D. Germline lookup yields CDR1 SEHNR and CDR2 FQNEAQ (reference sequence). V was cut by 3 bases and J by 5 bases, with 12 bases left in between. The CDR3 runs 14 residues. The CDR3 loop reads CASSFPTLVDTQYF. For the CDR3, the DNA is TGTGCCAGCAGCTTCCCAACCCTGGTAGATACGCAGTATTTT.

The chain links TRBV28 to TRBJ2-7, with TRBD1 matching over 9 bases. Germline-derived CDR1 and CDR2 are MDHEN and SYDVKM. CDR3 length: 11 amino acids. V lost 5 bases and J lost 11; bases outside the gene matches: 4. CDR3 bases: TGTGCCAGCAGTCCGGGACAGGGAAAGTACTTC. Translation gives CASSPGQGKYF.

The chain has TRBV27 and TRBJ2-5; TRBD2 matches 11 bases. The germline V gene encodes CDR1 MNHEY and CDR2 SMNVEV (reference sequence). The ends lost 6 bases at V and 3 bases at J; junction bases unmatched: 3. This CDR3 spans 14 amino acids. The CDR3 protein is CASRLGLAEETQYF. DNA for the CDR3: TGTGCCAGCAGACTGGGACTAGCGGAAGAGACCCAGTACTTC.

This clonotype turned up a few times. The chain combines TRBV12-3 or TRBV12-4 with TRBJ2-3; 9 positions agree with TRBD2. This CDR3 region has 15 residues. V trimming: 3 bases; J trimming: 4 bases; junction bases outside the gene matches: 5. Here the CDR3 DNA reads TGTGCCAGCAGTTTGGGACTAGCCGGCCCAGATACGCAGTATTTT. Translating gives CASSLGLAGPDTQYF.

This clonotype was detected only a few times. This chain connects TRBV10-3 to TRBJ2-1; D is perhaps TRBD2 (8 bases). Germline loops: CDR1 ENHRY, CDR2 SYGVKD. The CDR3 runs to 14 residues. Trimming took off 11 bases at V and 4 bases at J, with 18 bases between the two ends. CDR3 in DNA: TGTGCCTCCGGGAGGGACAGAGGATACAATGAGCAGTTCTTC. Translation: CASGRDRGYNEQFF.

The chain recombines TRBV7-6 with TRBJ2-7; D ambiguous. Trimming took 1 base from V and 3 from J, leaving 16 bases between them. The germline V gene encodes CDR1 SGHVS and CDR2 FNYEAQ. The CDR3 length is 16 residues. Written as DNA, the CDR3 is TGTGCCAGCAGCTTAGGAGGTTTGGAAGCCCGCTACGAGCAGTACTTC. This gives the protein CASSLGGLEARYEQYF.

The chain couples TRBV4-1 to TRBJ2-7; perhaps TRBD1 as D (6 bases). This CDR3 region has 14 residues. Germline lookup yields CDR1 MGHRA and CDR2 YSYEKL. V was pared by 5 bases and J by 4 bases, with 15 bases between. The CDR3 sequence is CASSGSGVGYEQYF. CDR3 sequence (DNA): TGCGCCAGCAGCGGTTCAGGGGTTGGGTACGAGCAGTACTTC.

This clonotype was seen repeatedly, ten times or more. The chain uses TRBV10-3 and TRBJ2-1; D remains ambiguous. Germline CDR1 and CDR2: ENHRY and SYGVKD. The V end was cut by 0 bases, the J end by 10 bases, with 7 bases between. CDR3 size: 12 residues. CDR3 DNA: TGTGCCATCAGTGAGTCGAAGAAGGAGCAGTTCTTC. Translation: CAISESKKEQFF.

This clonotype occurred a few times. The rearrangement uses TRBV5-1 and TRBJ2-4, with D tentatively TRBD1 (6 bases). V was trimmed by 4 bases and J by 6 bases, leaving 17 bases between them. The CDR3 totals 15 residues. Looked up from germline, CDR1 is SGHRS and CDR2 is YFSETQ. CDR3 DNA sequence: TGCGCCAGCAGCCACGAACAGGGCCAGGGAAACATTCAGTACTTC. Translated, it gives CASSHEQGQGNIQYF.

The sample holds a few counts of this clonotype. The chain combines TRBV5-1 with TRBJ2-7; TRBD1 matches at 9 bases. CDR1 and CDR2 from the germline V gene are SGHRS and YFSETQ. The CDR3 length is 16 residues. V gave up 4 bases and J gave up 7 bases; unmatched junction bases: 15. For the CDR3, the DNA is TGCGCCAGCAGCCCCTCCGGGACAGGGCCGACTCAGGAGCAGTACTTC. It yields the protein CASSPSGTGPTQEQYF.

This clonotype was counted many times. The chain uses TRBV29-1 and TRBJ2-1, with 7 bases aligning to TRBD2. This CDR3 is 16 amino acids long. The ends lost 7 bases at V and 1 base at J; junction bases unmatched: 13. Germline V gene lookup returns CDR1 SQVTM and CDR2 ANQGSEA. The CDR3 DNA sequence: TGCAGCGCGACGTTGATAGCCGGGGGGTCCTACAATGAGCAGTTCTTC. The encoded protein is CSATLIAGGSYNEQFF.